This TCR beta chain was obtained from a study of blood T cell repertoires in COVID-19. Study at large: Material from acute and convalescent COVID-19 was sourced from the United States, Italy and Spain. T cells, B-cell-depleted T cells, or PBMCs supplied cDNA or gDNA.

Original handling: Amplification with reference gene primers provided the estimates of nucleated cell counts. Sequenced by immunoSEQ multiplex PCR; TCRdb stores in-frame clones only, minus some. For V, J and clone size, that table is used; D and trimming come from the DNA. The sample has about 170,000 clones; roughly 80% are singletons. One Seattle source followed patients from active infection through their disease course. The CDR3 length is 19 residues. Germline CDR1 SGDLS, CDR2 YYNGEE. V was pared by 3 bases and J by 6 bases, with 23 bases of the junction left unmatched. This chain joins TRBV9 and TRBJ1-2; 7 bases match TRBD1. The sample consisted of peripheral blood. The receptor was isolated from a woman between 40 and 55 years old with COVID-19, enrolled during active disease. DNA of the CDR3: TGTGCCAGCAGCGACAGTGGCCCCCGGGACAGCTCTTTTCGAGATGGCTACACCTTC. Translation gives CASSDSGPRDSSFRDGYTF.